This TCR beta chain emerged from a study of blood T cells in healthy people across ages. Overall study: T cells yielded about one barcoded beta molecule per two cells through template switching. Study-wide findings and caveats: CMV status of donors was not determined, possibly confounding expanded clonotype changes.

As concerns this clonotype: Its antigen is still unknown.

Germline V gives CDR1 SGHDN, CDR2 FVKESK. The ends were cut back, 1 base at V and 4 bases at J, with 16 bases in the middle. CDR3 length: 16 amino acids. Together with a sample-barcoded 5' primer, a J-beta primer mix was included in a second PCR lasting roughly 6 to 12 cycles. Through a template-switch adaptor with 12 random nucleotides, each cDNA molecule received a tag. TCRdb reprocessed the 5' RACE reads via MiXCR and lists one record per CDR3 protein. The data show 450,000 to 600,000 distinct CDR3 sequences, approximately 26% seen once. These data were likewise used in another study, on T cells of mothers and their children.

The sequenced sample was blood. The genes are TRBV14 and TRBJ2-5, with D possibly being TRBD2 (6 bases). The sequence was obtained from a boy under 10 years old in good health. The chain's CDR3 is CASSQVGGTRLETQYF. The CDR3 bases are TGTGCCAGCAGCCAAGTCGGGGGAACAAGGTTAGAGACCCAGTACTTC.